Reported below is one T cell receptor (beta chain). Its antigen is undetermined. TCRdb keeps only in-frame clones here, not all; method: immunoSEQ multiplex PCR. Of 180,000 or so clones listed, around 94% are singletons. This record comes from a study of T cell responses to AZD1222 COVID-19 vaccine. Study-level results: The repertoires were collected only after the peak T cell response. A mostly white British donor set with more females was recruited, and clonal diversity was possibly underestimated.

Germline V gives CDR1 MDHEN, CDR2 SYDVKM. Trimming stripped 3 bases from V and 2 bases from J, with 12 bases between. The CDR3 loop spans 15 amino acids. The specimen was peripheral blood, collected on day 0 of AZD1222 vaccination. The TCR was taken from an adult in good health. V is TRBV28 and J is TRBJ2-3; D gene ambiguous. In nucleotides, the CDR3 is TGTGCCAGCAGTTTCACCGGCTTAATCACAGATACGCAGTATTTT. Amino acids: CASSFTGLITDTQYF.